This T cell receptor beta chain was found in a study of T cell responses to AZD1222 COVID-19 vaccine. Findings and caveats of the study: Within unmutated variant regions lay the reported targets of nearly half of spike-specific TCRs.

Sequencing was performed with immunoSEQ multiplex PCR; in TCRdb, only in-frame clones are kept and a portion is missing. The data show 75,000 to 90,000 clones, roughly 90% seen once. The germline V gene has CDR1 LNHDA and CDR2 SQIVND (reference sequence). V shed 2 bases and J 7 bases; nucleotides not matched to a gene: 6. The CDR3 consists of 15 residues. Comments on this clone: The antigen is not known.

This sequence was found in an adult who received the AZD1222 COVID-19 vaccine. The V call is TRBV19, the J call TRBJ2-1; 9 bases agree with TRBD2. The specimen was peripheral blood, collected 28 days after the second AZD1222 dose. In nucleotides, the CDR3 is TGTGCCAGTAGTATAATAGCGGGAGTGGTTAATGAGCAGTTCTTC. It translates to CASSIIAGVVNEQFF.